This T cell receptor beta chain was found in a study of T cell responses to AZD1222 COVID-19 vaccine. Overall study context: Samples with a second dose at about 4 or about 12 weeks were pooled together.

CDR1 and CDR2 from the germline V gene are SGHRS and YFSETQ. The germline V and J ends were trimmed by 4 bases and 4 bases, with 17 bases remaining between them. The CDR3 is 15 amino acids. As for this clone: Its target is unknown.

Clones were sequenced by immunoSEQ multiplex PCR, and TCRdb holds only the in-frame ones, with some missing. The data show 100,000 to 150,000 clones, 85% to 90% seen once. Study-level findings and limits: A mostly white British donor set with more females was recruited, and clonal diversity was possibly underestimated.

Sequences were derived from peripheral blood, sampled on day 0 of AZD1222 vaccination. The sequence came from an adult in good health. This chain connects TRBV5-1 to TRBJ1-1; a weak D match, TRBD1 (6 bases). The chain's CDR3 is CASSPLTGVSTEAFF. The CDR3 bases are TGCGCCAGCAGCCCCTTGACAGGCGTTAGCACTGAAGCTTTCTTT.